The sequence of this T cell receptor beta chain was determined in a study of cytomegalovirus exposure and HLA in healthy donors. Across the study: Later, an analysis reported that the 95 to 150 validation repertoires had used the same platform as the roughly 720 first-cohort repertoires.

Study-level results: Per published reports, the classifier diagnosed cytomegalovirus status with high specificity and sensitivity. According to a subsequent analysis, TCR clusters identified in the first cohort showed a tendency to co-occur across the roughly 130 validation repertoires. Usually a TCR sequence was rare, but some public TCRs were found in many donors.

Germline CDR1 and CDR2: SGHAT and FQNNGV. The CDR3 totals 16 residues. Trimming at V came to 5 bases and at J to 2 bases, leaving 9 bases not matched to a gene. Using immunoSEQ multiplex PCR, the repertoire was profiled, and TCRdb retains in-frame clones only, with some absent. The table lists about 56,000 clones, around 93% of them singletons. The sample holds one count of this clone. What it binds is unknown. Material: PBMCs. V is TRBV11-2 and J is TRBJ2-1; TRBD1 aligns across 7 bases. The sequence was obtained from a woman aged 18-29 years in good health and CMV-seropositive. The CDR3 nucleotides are TGTGCCAGCAGCGAAAGGGGGCTGATGGCCTACAATGAGCAGTTCTTC. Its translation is CASSERGLMAYNEQFF.